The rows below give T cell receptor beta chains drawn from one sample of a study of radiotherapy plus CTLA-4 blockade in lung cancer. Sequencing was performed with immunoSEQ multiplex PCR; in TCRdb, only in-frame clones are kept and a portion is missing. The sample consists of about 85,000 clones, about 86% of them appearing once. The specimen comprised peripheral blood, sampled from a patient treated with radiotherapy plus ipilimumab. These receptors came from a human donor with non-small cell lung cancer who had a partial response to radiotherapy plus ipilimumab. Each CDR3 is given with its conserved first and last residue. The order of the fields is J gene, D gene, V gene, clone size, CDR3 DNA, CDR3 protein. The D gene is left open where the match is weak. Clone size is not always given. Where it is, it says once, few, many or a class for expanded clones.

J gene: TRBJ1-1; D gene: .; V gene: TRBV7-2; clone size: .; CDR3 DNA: TGTGCCAGCAGCTTAGGTGACAGGAGGTCGGCTGAAGCTTTCTTT; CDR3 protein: CASSLGDRRSAEAFF
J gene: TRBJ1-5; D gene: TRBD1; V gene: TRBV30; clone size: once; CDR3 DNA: TGTGCCTGGAGTTTCCCGGACAGGGTGGGGCAGCCCCAGCATTTT; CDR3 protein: CAWSFPDRVGQPQHF
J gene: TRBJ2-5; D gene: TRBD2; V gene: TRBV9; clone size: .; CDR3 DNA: TGTGCCAGCAGCCTCGCTAGCGGGAGTCCTCAGTACTTC; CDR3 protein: CASSLASGSPQYF
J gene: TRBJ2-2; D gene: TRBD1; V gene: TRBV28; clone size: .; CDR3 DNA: TGTGCCAGCAGTTCCATCACAGGGGTCACCGGGGAGCTGTTTTTT; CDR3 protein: CASSSITGVTGELFF
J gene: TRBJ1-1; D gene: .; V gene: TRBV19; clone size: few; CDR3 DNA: TGTGCCACCATTAGTACTACAGGGTGGAGAGCTTTCTTT; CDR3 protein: CATISTTGWRAFF
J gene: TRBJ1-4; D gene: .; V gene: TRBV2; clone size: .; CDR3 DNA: TGTGCCAGCACTGACCGTGAAAAACTGTTTTTT; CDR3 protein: CASTDREKLFF
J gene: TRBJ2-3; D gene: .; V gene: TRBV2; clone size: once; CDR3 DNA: TGTGCCAGCAGTGCCCGTACGACTAGCACAGATACGCAGTATTTT; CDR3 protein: CASSARTTSTDTQYF
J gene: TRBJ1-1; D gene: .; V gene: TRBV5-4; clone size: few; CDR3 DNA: TGTGCCAGCAGCTTGATGGGGAGTCGAACTGAAGCTTTCTTT; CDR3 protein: CASSLMGSRTEAFF
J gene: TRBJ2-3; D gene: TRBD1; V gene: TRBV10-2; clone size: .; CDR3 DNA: TGCGCCAGCAAACGACAGGGAAGCACAGATACGCAGTATTTT; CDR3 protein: CASKRQGSTDTQYF
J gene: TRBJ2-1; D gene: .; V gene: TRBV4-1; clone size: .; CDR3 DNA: TGCGCCAGCAGCCAAGAAGGAAGCGGGACATACAATGAGCAGTTCTTC; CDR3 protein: CASSQEGSGTYNEQFF
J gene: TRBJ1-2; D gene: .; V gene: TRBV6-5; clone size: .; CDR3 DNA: TGTGCCAGCAGTTACTCAGGGGGGGACTATGGCTACACCTTC; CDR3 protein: CASSYSGGDYGYTF